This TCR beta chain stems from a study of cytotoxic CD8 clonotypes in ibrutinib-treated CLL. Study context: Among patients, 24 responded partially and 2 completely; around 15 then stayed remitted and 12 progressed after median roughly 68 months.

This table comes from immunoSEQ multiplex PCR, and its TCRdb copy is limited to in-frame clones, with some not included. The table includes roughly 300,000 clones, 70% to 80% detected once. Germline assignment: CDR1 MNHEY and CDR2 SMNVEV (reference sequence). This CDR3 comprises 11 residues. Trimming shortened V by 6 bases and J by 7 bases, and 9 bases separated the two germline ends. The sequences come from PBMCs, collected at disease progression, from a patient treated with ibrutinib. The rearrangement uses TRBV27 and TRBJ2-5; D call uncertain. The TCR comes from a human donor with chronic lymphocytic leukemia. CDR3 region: CASRGIGTQYF. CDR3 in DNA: TGTGCCAGCAGGGGCATCGGGACCCAGTACTTC.